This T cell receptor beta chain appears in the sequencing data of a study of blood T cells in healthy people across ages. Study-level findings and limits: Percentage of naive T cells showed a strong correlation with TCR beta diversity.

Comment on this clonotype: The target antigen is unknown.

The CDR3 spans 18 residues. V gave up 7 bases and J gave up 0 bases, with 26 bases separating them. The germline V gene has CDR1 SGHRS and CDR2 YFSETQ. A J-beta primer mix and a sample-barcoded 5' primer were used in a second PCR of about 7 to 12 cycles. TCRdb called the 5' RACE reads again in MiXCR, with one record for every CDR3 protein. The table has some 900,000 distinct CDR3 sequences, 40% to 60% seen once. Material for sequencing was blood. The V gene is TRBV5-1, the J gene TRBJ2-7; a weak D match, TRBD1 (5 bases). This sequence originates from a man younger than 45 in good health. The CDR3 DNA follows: TGCGCCAGCCGTAGGGGAAACGCCGACGGTTCTAGCTCCTACGAGCAGTACTTC. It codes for CASRRGNADGSSSYEQYF.